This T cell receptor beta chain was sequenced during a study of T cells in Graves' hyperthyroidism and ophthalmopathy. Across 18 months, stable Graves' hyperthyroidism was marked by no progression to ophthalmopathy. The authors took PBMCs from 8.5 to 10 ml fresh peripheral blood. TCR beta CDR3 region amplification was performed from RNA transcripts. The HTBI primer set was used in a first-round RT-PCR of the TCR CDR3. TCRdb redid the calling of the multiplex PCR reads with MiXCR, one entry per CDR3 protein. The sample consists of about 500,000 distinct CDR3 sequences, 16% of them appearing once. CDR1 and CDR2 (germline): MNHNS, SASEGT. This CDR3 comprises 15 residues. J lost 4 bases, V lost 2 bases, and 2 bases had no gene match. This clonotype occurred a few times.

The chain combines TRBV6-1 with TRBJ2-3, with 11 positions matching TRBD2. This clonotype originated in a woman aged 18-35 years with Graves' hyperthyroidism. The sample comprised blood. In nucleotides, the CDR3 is TGTGCCAGCAGTGAACTAGCGGGAGGTGCAGATACGCAGTATTTT. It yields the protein CASSELAGGADTQYF.